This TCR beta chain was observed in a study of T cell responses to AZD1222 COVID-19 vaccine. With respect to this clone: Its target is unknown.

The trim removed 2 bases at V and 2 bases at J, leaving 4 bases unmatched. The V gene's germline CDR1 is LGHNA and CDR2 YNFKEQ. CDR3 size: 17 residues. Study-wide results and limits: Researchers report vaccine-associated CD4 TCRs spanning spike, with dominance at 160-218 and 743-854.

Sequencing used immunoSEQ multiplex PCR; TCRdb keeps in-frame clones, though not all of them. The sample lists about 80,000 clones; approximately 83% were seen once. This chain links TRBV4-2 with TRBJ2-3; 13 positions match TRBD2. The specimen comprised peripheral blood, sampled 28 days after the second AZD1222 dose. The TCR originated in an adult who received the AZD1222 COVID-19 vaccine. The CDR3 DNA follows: TGTGCCAGCAGCCAACAGACTAGCGGGGGGCCCACAGATACGCAGTATTTT. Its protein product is CASSQQTSGGPTDTQYF.